A single sample gave rise to the 3 T cell receptor beta chains below, sequenced in a study of cytomegalovirus exposure and HLA in healthy donors. The PCR employed 60 Vbeta primers together with 13 Jbeta primers. Sequencing used immunoSEQ multiplex PCR; TCRdb keeps in-frame clones, though not all of them. The record lists 150,000 to 200,000 clones, of which the ten most abundant hold approximately 2%. Sequencing was carried out using PBMCs. The receptors derive from a man younger than 40 in good health and CMV-seronegative.

The rearrangement joins TRBV29-1 to TRBJ1-5; TRBD1 might be the D (6 bases). Germline loops: CDR1 SQVTM, CDR2 ANQGSEA. Trimming took off 8 bases at V and 7 bases at J, with 18 bases between the two ends. CDR3 length: 13 amino acids. The CDR3 here is CSFKGGGGQPQHF. CDR3 DNA sequence: TGCAGCTTCAAGGGGGGAGGGGGACAGCCCCAGCATTTT.

V usage is TRBV4-3 and J usage is TRBJ1-4; a weak D match, TRBD1 (5 bases). V lost 4 bases, J lost 8 bases, and 17 bases lay in between. Germline V gene lookup returns CDR1 LGHNA and CDR2 YSLEER. The CDR3 is made up of 15 amino acids. CDR3 region: CASSLRVPPGEKLFF. DNA for the CDR3: TGCGCCAGCAGCCTCCGGGTACCCCCAGGGGAAAAACTGTTTTTT.

The chain combines TRBV7-9 with TRBJ2-7, with D perhaps TRBD2 (5 bases). V was pared by 1 base and J by 1 base, with 11 bases between. Germline CDR1 SEHNR, CDR2 FQNEAQ (reference sequence). The CDR3 is 15 residues long. Here the CDR3 reads CASSLVGVGSYEQYF. CDR3 coding DNA: TGTGCCAGCAGCTTAGTCGGGGTCGGATCCTACGAGCAGTACTTC.